A selection of T cell receptor beta chains follows, all from one sample in a study of blood T cell repertoires in COVID-19. The table came from immunoSEQ multiplex PCR; TCRdb's copy has only in-frame clones and leaves some out. The table has about 150,000 clones, 80% to 90% seen once. The material sequenced was peripheral blood. All receptors come from a woman in her fifties or sixties with active COVID-19. CDR3s include the opening cysteine and the closing phenylalanine or tryptophan. A D gene is named only where the DNA matches it firmly.

V gene	D gene	J gene	CDR3 protein
TRBV6-1	TRBD2	TRBJ2-2	CASSGGLAGQPNTGELFF
TRBV6-2/TRBV6-3	-	TRBJ2-7	CASSYRGSYEQYF
TRBV28	TRBD2	TRBJ2-7	CASSLLSGGQREQYF
TRBV18	TRBD2	TRBJ2-3	CASSFRTSGMADTQYF
TRBV27	TRBD1	TRBJ1-4	CASRTDREDEKLFF
TRBV18	TRBD2	TRBJ2-2	CASSPSGGNTGELFF
TRBV28	-	TRBJ2-7	CASSPLNLYEQYF
TRBV10-3	TRBD2	TRBJ2-7	CAIGLAGTYEQYF
TRBV4-2	-	TRBJ1-3	CASSQEFAVGSGNTIYF
TRBV5-6	-	TRBJ1-2	CASSLQRRIYGYTF
TRBV18	-	TRBJ2-7	CASSPLPVGAGEQYF
TRBV7-9	TRBD2	TRBJ2-3	CASSLVGSGRMPTQYF
TRBV2	-	TRBJ2-5	CASSEAGSQTTQYF
TRBV10-3	TRBD2	TRBJ2-2	CAISESTLAGGPKGGELFF
TRBV24-1	-	TRBJ2-5	CATSDTVPETQYF
TRBV5-1	-	TRBJ2-7	CASSLFPSYEQYF
TRBV21-1	-	TRBJ2-3	CASSKALEKTGGLYTDTQYF
TRBV5-4	-	TRBJ2-3	CASSPDTSTDTQYF
TRBV7-2	-	TRBJ2-1	CASSFSIRMRDNEQFF
TRBV9	-	TRBJ2-3	CASSGESPDTQYF
TRBV30	-	TRBJ2-7	CAWREYRASYEQYF
TRBV28	TRBD1	TRBJ1-6	CASSLPQGGNSPLHF
TRBV7-2	-	TRBJ2-3	CASSPPWASSTDTQYF
TRBV28	-	TRBJ1-6	CASSLFGGDSPLHF
TRBV9	-	TRBJ2-5	CASSGGSGQETQYF
TRBV27	-	TRBJ1-1	CASSTTGSNTEAFF
TRBV14	TRBD2	TRBJ2-3	CASSRLAGARTDTQYF
TRBV28	TRBD1	TRBJ1-2	CASSFLRRTGQSTF
TRBV28	-	TRBJ2-7	CASSAPSAVVYEQYF
TRBV9	-	TRBJ1-1	CASSVVERAPGLPDTEAFF
TRBV28	TRBD1	TRBJ2-1	CASSLPGQGAYNEQFF
TRBV30	-	TRBJ1-5	CAWSLGRGGYRNQPQHF
TRBV2	TRBD1	TRBJ1-4	CASSPQGAEGEKLFF
TRBV19	-	TRBJ1-5	CASSSHRGQGRRYPSSNQPQHF
TRBV4-1	TRBD2	TRBJ2-7	CASSPLAGDSYEQYF
TRBV7-3	-	TRBJ1-2	CASSEQGNGYTF
TRBV2	-	TRBJ1-4	CASSENRVGNEKLFF
TRBV2	TRBD2	TRBJ2-1	CASRRTALAGVGYEQFF
TRBV18	-	TRBJ1-1	CASSRQENTEAFF
TRBV4-3	TRBD1	TRBJ2-7	CASSPSFTRGSSYEQYF
TRBV5-4	TRBD1	TRBJ2-4	CASKDRGSDKNIQYF
TRBV5-6	TRBD1	TRBJ1-1	CASSIRDRGTEAFF
TRBV11-2	-	TRBJ2-1	CASSGGAIRAYNEQFF
TRBV5-1	-	TRBJ2-3	CASNQGPTDTQYF
TRBV6-2/TRBV6-3	TRBD1	TRBJ1-2	CASSSNRGRAYGYTF
TRBV6-5	-	TRBJ2-1	CASSPGSVNEQFF
TRBV23-1	TRBD2	TRBJ2-2	CASSQSPQREDTGELFF
TRBV11-2	TRBD2	TRBJ2-7	CASSTLAGTYEQYF
TRBV19	-	TRBJ2-1	CASTFSPSSYNEQFF
TRBV5-5	TRBD2	TRBJ2-7	CASSLSWGGTPYEQYF
TRBV10-3	TRBD2	TRBJ2-7	CAISKGTSDSYEQYF
TRBV5-6	TRBD2	TRBJ2-7	CASSFGGRANEQYF
TRBV19	TRBD1	TRBJ2-2	CASSSPAGGTGELFF
TRBV29-1	-	TRBJ2-5	CSVGGSYQETQYF